This entry lists 16 T cell receptor beta chains sequenced from one sample in a study of cytomegalovirus exposure and HLA in healthy donors. Repertoires were generated with immunoSEQ multiplex PCR, while TCRdb's copy carries only in-frame clones and drops some. This table has 150,000 to 200,000 clones, roughly 86% appearing once. Input material: PBMCs. These receptors all come from a man in his thirties or forties in good health and CMV-seropositive.

The sample holds one count of this clone. The chain combines TRBV6-1 with TRBJ1-5; D is possibly TRBD1 (6 bases). Trimming removed 4 bases from V and 3 bases from J, with 16 bases in between. The CDR3 is 16 amino acids. Germline CDR1 and CDR2: MNHNS and SASEGT. The CDR3 reads CASSATGIGVNQPQHF. In nucleotides, the CDR3 is TGTGCCAGCAGTGCCACAGGGATTGGAGTCAATCAGCCCCAGCATTTT.

V and J are TRBV15 and TRBJ2-7, with TRBD2 matching 7 bases. The V and J ends lost 5 bases and 2 bases, in that order; junction bases with no gene match: 12. The CDR3 is 16 residues long. Germline-derived CDR1 and CDR2 are LNHNV and YYDKDF (reference sequence). CDR3 coding DNA: TGTGCCACCAGCTTAAGGCGGGGGATATTGGCCTACGAGCAGTACTTC. Protein: CATSLRRGILAYEQYF.

The rearrangement joins TRBV18 to TRBJ1-1; TRBD1 agrees at 7 bases. Germline loops: CDR1 KGHSH, CDR2 LQKENI. This CDR3 is 15 amino acids long. V shed 1 base and J 2 bases; nucleotides not matched to a gene: 4. Written as DNA, the CDR3 is TGTGCCAGCTCACCACAGGACAGGAGAAACACTGAAGCTTTCTTT. Amino acids: CASSPQDRRNTEAFF.

The chain is built from TRBV10-1 and TRBJ2-5; D is unresolved. Germline V gene sequence: CDR1 WNHNN, CDR2 SYGVQD (reference sequence). The CDR3 loop spans 12 amino acids. Trimming cost V 4 bases and J 3 bases, with 6 bases left between them. CDR3 in DNA: TGCGCCAGCAGTGGAAGAAAAGAGACCCAGTACTTC. Its protein product is CASSGRKETQYF.

The rearrangement links TRBV5-5 to TRBJ2-7; the match to TRBD2 covers 10 bases. Unmatched junction bases numbered 3, after V lost 0 bases and J lost 3 bases. CDR3 size: 15 residues. CDR1 and CDR2 (germline): SGHKS, YYEKEE (reference sequence). CDR3 bases: TGTGCCAGCAGCTTGGGGGTAGCGGGAGGCTACGAGCAGTACTTC. This gives the protein CASSLGVAGGYEQYF.

The chain combines TRBV7-3 with TRBJ1-1; unclear D gene. CDR1 and CDR2 from the germline V gene are SGHTA and FQGTGA. The CDR3 has 13 amino acids. V lost 2 bases to trimming and J lost 2 bases, with 6 bases between them. Here the CDR3 DNA reads TGTGCCAGCAGCTTACAGAGAAACACTGAAGCTTTCTTT. Encoded protein: CASSLQRNTEAFF. Using reference TRBV7-3 and TRBJ1-1 for the parts outside the CDR3, the full variable domain is GAGVSQTPSNKVTEKGKYVELRCDPISGHTALYWYRQSLGQGPEFLIYFQGTGAADDSGLPNDRFFAVRPEGSVSTLKIQRTERGDSAVYLCASSLQRNTEAFFGQGTRLTVV.

This chain links TRBV6-4 with TRBJ2-1; TRBD2 is a possible D gene (7 bases). Germline V lookup: CDR1 MRHNA, CDR2 SNTAGT. The V end was cut by 4 bases, the J end by 8 bases, with 12 bases between. This CDR3 has 13 residues. The CDR3 protein is CASSVIGGDEQFF. The CDR3 DNA is TGTGCCAGCAGTGTCATAGGGGGGGATGAGCAGTTCTTC.

This clone was counted once. This rearrangement joins TRBV27 to TRBJ2-7, with 8 bases matching TRBD1. The CDR3 contains 17 residues. Trimming took 3 bases from V and 2 from J; bases not matched to a gene: 12. The V gene's germline CDR1 is MNHEY and CDR2 SMNVEV (reference sequence). The chain's CDR3 is CASSFDSPDRAPYEQYF. The CDR3, as DNA: TGTGCCAGCAGTTTTGATTCCCCGGACAGGGCTCCCTACGAGCAGTACTTC.

This clone was seen more than once but under ten times. The chain employs TRBV2 and TRBJ1-4, with unresolved D. The CDR3 spans 14 residues. V lost 6 bases, J lost 2 bases, and 10 bases lay in between. Germline V lookup: CDR1 SNHLY, CDR2 FYNNEI. The CDR3 loop reads CASRPTGTNEKLFF. In DNA, the CDR3 is TGTGCCAGCAGACCCACGGGCACTAATGAAAAACTGTTTTTT.

This chain links TRBV5-6 with TRBJ2-2; D not certain. The ends were cut back, 2 bases at V and 4 bases at J, with 15 bases in the middle. In germline, CDR1 is SGHDT, CDR2 YYEEEE. The CDR3 loop spans 16 amino acids. CDR3 nucleotide sequence: TGTGCCAGCAGCTTCGGGCTCCCCGGAAGCACCGGGGAGCTGTTTTTT. Its translation is CASSFGLPGSTGELFF.

CDR3 in amino acids: CASSAGGTGKTGYTF. In DNA form, the CDR3 reads TGTGCCAGCAGTGCGGGGGGGACAGGGAAAACGGGCTACACCTTC. This chain uses TRBV6-5 with TRBJ1-2; 9 nucleotides align to TRBD1. The germline V gene has CDR1 MNHEY and CDR2 SVGAGI. V lost 5 bases, J lost 8 bases, and 12 bases stayed unmatched. This CDR3 is 15 amino acids long.

The chain links TRBV6-5 to TRBJ2-1; 8 nucleotides align to TRBD1. CDR1 MNHEY and CDR2 SVGAGI come from the germline V gene. Germline trimming cut 8 bases from V and 3 bases from J; bases unmatched to any gene: 9. The CDR3 spans 15 residues. CDR3 DNA sequence: TGTGCCAGCGCTCCTGACAGGGGACACTACAATGAGCAGTTCTTC. Translated: CASAPDRGHYNEQFF.

The J gene is TRBJ2-1, the V gene TRBV7-2, with D possibly matching TRBD2 (5 bases). The CDR3 is made up of 16 amino acids. In germline, CDR1 is SGHTA, CDR2 FQGNSA. V lost 5 bases and J 10 bases, leaving 24 bases between the germline ends. CDR3 region: CASSPRLGFSGFEQFF. The CDR3, as DNA: TGTGCCAGCAGCCCGCGGCTCGGGTTCTCGGGGTTCGAGCAGTTCTTC.

This clone appeared a single time. This chain joins TRBV5-1 and TRBJ1-6; the D gene is possibly TRBD1 (6 bases). Germline CDR1 is SGHRS and CDR2 is YFSETQ. The CDR3 spans 17 residues. V was trimmed by 4 bases and J by 4 bases, leaving 18 bases between them. The CDR3 spells CASSPARDTSYNSPLHF. In DNA, the CDR3 is TGCGCCAGCAGCCCCGCCCGGGACACATCATATAATTCACCCCTCCACTTT.

V and J are TRBV7-9 and TRBJ1-2; the D is unclear. V was cut by 1 base and J by 4 bases, with 7 bases left in between. Germline CDR1 reads SEHNR; CDR2 reads FQNEAQ (reference sequence). This CDR3 spans 13 amino acids. The CDR3 region has the DNA TGTGCCAGCAGCTTAGGGGCGGGCTATGGCTACACCTTC. It yields the protein CASSLGAGYGYTF.

This clone has only one observation. The CDR3 here is CASTFGTIRGETQYF. The CDR3 bases are TGTGCCAGCACCTTCGGGACTATCCGTGGGGAGACCCAGTACTTC. The chain combines TRBV6-1 with TRBJ2-5; 7 bases match TRBD2. The V segment lost 7 bases and the J segment 5 bases; nucleotides outside the gene matches: 13. This CDR3 is 15 amino acids long. Per germline, CDR1 MNHNS and CDR2 SASEGT.